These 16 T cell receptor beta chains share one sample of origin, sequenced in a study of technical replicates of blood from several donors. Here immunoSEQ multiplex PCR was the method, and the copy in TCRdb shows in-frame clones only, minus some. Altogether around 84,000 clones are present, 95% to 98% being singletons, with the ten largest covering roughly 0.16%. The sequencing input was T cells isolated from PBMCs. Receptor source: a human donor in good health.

The chain's CDR3 is CASSIALAGVHEQYF. In DNA form, the CDR3 reads TGTGCCAGTAGTATCGCGCTAGCGGGAGTTCACGAGCAGTACTTC. The V and J genes are TRBV19 and TRBJ2-7; 10 nucleotides match TRBD2. Germline V lookup: CDR1 LNHDA, CDR2 SQIVND (reference sequence). After removal of 3 bases from V and 5 bases from J, the junction contained 7 bases not matched to a gene. CDR3 size: 15 residues. Using reference TRBV19 and TRBJ2-7 for the parts outside the CDR3, the full variable domain is DGGITQSPKYLFRKEGQNVTLSCEQNLNHDAMYWYRQDPGQGLRLIYYSQIVNDFQKGDIAEGYSVSREKKESFPLTVTSAQKNPTAFYLCASSIALAGVHEQYFGPGTRLTVT.

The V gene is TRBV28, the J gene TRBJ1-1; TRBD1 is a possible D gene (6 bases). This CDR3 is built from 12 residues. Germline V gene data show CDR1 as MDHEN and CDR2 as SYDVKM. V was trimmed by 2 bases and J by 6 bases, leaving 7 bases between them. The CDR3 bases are TGTGCCAGCAGTTTAAAGGGGGCTGAAGCTTTCTTT. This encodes CASSLKGAEAFF.

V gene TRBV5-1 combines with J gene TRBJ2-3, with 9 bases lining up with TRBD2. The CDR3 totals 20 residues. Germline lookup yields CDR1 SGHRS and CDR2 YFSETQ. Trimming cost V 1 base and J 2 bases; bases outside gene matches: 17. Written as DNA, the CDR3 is TGCGCCAGCAGCTTGTCCAGCGGGAGGACCCTCTCCTTCCACACAGATACGCAGTATTTT. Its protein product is CASSLSSGRTLSFHTDTQYF. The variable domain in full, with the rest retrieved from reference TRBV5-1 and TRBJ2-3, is KAGVTQTPRYLIKTRGQQVTLSCSPISGHRSVSWYQQTPGQGLQFLFEYFSETQRNKGNFPGRFSGRQFSNSRSEMNVSTLELGDSALYLCASSLSSGRTLSFHTDTQYFGPGTRLTVL.

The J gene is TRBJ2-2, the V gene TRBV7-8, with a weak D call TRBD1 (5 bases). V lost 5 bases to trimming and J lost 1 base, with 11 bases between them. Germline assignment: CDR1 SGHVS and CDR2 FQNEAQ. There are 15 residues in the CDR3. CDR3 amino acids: CASSPPDRNTGELFF. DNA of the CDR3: TGTGCCAGCAGCCCCCCTGACAGGAACACCGGGGAGCTGTTTTTT. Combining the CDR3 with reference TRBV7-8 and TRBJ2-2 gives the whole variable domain GAGVSQSPRYKVAKRGQDVALRCDPISGHVSLFWYQQALGQGPEFLTYFQNEAQLDKSGLPSDRFFAERPEGSVSTLKIQRTQQEDSAVYLCASSPPDRNTGELFFGEGSRLTVL.

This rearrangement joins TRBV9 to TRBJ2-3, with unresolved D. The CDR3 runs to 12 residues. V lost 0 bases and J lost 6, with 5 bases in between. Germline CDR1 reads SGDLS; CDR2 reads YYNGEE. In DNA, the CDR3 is TGTGCCAGCAGCGTAGCTATGGATACGCAGTATTTT. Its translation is CASSVAMDTQYF.

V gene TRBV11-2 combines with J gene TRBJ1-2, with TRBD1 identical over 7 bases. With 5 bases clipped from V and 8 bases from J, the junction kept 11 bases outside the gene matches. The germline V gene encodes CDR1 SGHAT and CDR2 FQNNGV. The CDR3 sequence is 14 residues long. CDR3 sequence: CASSTPRDSTGYTF. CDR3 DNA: TGTGCCAGCAGCACTCCTCGGGACAGTACAGGCTACACCTTC.

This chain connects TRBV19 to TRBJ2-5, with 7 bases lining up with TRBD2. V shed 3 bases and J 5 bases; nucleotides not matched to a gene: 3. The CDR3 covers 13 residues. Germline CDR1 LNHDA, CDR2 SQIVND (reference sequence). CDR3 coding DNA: TGTGCCAGTAGTATGGTGGGGGGGGAGACCCAGTACTTC. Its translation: CASSMVGGETQYF.

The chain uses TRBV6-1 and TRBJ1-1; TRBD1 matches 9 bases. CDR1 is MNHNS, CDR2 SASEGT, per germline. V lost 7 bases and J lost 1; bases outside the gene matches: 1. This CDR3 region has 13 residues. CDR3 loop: CASTGQGNTEAFF. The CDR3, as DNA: TGTGCCAGCACGGGACAGGGGAACACTGAAGCTTTCTTT.

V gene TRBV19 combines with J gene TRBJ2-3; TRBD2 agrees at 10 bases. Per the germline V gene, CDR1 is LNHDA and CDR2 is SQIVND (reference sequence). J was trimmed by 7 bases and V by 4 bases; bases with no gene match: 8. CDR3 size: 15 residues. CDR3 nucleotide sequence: TGTGCCAGTAGTACGCTAGCGGGAGCCCAACATACGCAGTATTTT. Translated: CASSTLAGAQHTQYF. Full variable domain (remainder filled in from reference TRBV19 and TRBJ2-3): DGGITQSPKYLFRKEGQNVTLSCEQNLNHDAMYWYRQDPGQGLRLIYYSQIVNDFQKGDIAEGYSVSREKKESFPLTVTSAQKNPTAFYLCASSTLAGAQHTQYFGPGTRLTVL.

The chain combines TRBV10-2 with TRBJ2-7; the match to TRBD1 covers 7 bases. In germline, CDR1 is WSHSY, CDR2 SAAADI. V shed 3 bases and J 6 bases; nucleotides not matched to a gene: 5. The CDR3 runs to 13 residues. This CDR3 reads CASSDGTAFEQYF. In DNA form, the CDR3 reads TGCGCCAGCAGTGACGGGACAGCGTTCGAGCAGTACTTC.

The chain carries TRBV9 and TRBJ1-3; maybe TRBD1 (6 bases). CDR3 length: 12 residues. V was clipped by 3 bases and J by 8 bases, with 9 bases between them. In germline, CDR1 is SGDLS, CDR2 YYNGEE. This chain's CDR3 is CASSAQGDTIYF. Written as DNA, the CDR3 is TGTGCCAGCAGCGCACAGGGTGACACCATATATTTT.

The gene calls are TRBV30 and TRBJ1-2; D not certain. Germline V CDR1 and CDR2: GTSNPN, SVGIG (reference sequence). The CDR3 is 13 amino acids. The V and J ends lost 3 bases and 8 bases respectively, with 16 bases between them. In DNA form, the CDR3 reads TGTGCCTGGAGCGTTGGCCCCCCTTACGGCTACACCTTC. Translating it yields CAWSVGPPYGYTF.

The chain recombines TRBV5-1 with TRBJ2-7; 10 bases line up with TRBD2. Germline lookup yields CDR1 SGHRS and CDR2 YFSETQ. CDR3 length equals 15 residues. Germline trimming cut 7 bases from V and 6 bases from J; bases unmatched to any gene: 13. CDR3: CASLKDTSGTSEQYF. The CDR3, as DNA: TGCGCCAGCCTAAAGGATACTAGCGGGACGAGCGAGCAGTACTTC.

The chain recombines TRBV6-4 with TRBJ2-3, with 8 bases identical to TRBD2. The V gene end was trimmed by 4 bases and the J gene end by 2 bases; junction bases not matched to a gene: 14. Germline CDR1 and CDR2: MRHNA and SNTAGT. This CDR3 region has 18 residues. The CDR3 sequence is CASSARPAGRGDTDTQYF. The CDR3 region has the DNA TGTGCCAGCAGTGCCCGACCCGCTGGGCGGGGGGACACAGATACGCAGTATTTT.

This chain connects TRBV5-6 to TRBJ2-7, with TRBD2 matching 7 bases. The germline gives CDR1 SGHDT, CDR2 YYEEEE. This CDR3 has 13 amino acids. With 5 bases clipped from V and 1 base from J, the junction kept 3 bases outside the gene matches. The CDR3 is CASRGGYSYEQYF. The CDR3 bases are TGTGCCAGCAGGGGGGGGTATTCCTACGAGCAGTACTTC.

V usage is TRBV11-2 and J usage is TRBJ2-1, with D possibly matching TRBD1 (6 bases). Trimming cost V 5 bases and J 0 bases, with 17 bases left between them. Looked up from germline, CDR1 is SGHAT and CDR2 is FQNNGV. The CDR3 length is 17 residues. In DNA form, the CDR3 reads TGTGCCAGCAGCCGAGGGACACTACTTAGCTCCTACAATGAGCAGTTCTTC. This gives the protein CASSRGTLLSSYNEQFF.